These 17 T cell receptor beta chains originate from one sample sequenced in a study of OX40 agonist ivuxolimab in advanced cancers. The method was immunoSEQ multiplex PCR; TCRdb's version includes in-frame clones alone and lacks a portion of them. This table holds some 90,000 clones, around 87% found once. Sequenced material: CD4+ or CD8+ T cells sorted from blood, taken in a trial of the OX40 agonist ivuxolimab. The receptors were gathered from an adult with an advanced solid tumor such as melanoma, head and neck, liver or kidney cancer.

The V gene is TRBV10-3, the J gene TRBJ1-1; 8 bases are shared with TRBD1. Germline CDR1 ENHRY, CDR2 SYGVKD. The CDR3 runs 16 residues. J lost 5 bases, V lost 5 bases, and 13 bases had no gene match. The CDR3 region has the DNA TGTGCCATCAGTCAGGGGGCGATGAATTCGAGGACTGAAGCTTTCTTT. It encodes CAISQGAMNSRTEAFF.

This chain connects TRBV30 to TRBJ2-5, with D maybe TRBD2 (5 bases). CDR1 is GTSNPN and CDR2 is SVGIG in the germline V gene (reference sequence). Trimming removed 2 bases at V and 9 bases at J, with 16 bases between. The CDR3 length is 13 residues. The CDR3 loop reads CAWSPSGAEAQYF. Written as DNA, the CDR3 is TGTGCCTGGAGTCCCAGCGGCGCGGAGGCCCAGTACTTC.

CDR3 protein: CASCGGYEQYF. In DNA, the CDR3 is TGTGCCAGCTGCGGAGGCTACGAGCAGTACTTC. The rearrangement links TRBV11-2 to TRBJ2-7; a weak D match, TRBD2 (5 bases). The CDR3 has 11 amino acids. Germline-derived CDR1 and CDR2 are SGHAT and FQNNGV. V dropped 8 bases and J dropped 3 bases, with 8 bases sitting between them.

The gene calls are TRBV7-2 and TRBJ2-3, with 9 nucleotides matching TRBD2. The CDR3 spans 19 residues. V gave up 0 bases and J gave up 1 base; unmatched junction bases: 11. CDR1 SGHTA and CDR2 FQGNSA come from the germline V gene. Here the CDR3 DNA reads TGTGCCAGCAGCTTAGCGCGATACAGTCCTAGCGGGGGCACAGATACGCAGTATTTT. Translated, it gives CASSLARYSPSGGTDTQYF.

The chain links TRBV10-1 to TRBJ2-7; D is possibly TRBD1 or TRBD2 (5 bases each). The CDR3 extends over 14 amino acids. The germline V gene has CDR1 WNHNN and CDR2 SYGVQD (reference sequence). V lost 10 bases and J lost 4, with 20 bases in between. CDR3: CATLPGLDTYEQYV. CDR3 in DNA: TGCGCCACCCTGCCGGGGCTGGATACTTACGAGCAGTACGTC.

This clone appeared once. The rearrangement joins TRBV5-1 to TRBJ2-3; 9 bases map to TRBD2. V was clipped by 2 bases and J by 2 bases; unmatched bases: 3. CDR3 length: 15 amino acids. CDR1 SGHRS and CDR2 YFSETQ come from the germline V gene. In nucleotides, the CDR3 is TGCGCCAGCAGCTTTGGCGGGAGGGCCACAGATACGCAGTATTTT. Translation gives CASSFGGRATDTQYF.

The chain couples TRBV5-4 to TRBJ1-2; 9 bases are shared with TRBD1. The CDR3 runs to 16 residues. CDR1 is SGHNT, CDR2 YYREEE, per germline (reference sequence). The J segment lost 4 bases and the V segment lost 0 bases, leaving 7 bases of the junction unmatched. Here the CDR3 DNA reads TGTGCCAGCAGCTTGGCCTCTCGGACAGGGGTCTATGGCTACACCTTC. This sequence encodes CASSLASRTGVYGYTF.

The chain couples TRBV7-2 to TRBJ1-5; possibly TRBD1 for D (6 bases). Germline CDR1 SGHTA, CDR2 FQGNSA. This CDR3 has 15 amino acids. V dropped 1 base and J dropped 2 bases, with 9 bases sitting between them. CDR3 in amino acids: CASSLGGAGNQPQHF. For the CDR3, the DNA is TGTGCCAGCAGCTTAGGGGGGGCTGGCAATCAGCCCCAGCATTTT.

V is TRBV28 and J is TRBJ1-5; 7 nucleotides line up with TRBD1. V was clipped by 3 bases and J by 1 base; unmatched bases: 3. The CDR3 has 15 amino acids. Germline loops: CDR1 MDHEN, CDR2 SYDVKM. This CDR3 reads CASSFSGGSNQPQHF. The CDR3 DNA reads as TGTGCCAGCAGTTTCTCAGGGGGAAGCAATCAGCCCCAGCATTTT.

The V call is TRBV4-1, the J call TRBJ1-2, with unresolved D. The CDR3 has 14 residues. CDR1 is MGHRA and CDR2 is YSYEKL in the germline V gene. V was trimmed by 1 base and J by 8 bases, leaving 14 bases between them. This CDR3 is CASSQVDREGGYTF. The CDR3 DNA reads as TGCGCCAGCAGCCAAGTGGACCGTGAAGGAGGCTACACCTTC.

V gene TRBV7-6 combines with J gene TRBJ1-1, with D perhaps matching TRBD1 (6 bases). Germline CDR1 and CDR2: SGHVS and FNYEAQ. V shed 1 base and J shed 2 bases, with 14 bases lying between them. This CDR3 has 16 residues. In DNA form, the CDR3 reads TGTGCCAGCAGCTTAGGAGGGGGGACGGGAAACACTGAAGCTTTCTTT. This gives the protein CASSLGGGTGNTEAFF.

This chain joins TRBV2 and TRBJ2-1, with TRBD2 matching over 12 bases. J lost 7 bases, V lost 1 base, and 2 bases had no gene match. Per germline, CDR1 SNHLY and CDR2 FYNNEI. This CDR3 has 15 residues. CDR3 amino acids: CASSEGLAGVNEQFF. CDR3 DNA sequence: TGTGCCAGCAGTGAAGGACTAGCGGGAGTTAATGAGCAGTTCTTC.

This chain connects TRBV30 to TRBJ1-4; 7 bases line up with TRBD1. This CDR3 has 14 residues. The junction had 11 bases not matched to a gene; V was cut back by 8 bases and J by 5 bases. The V gene's germline CDR1 is GTSNPN and CDR2 SVGIG (reference sequence). This CDR3 reads CAAAGDSANEKLFF. CDR3 nucleotide sequence: TGTGCCGCAGCGGGGGACAGCGCAAATGAAAAACTGTTTTTT.

The chain combines TRBV28 with TRBJ2-7, with 7 bases fitting TRBD1. This CDR3 spans 13 amino acids. Germline V CDR1 and CDR2: MDHEN, SYDVKM. Trimming took 7 bases from V and 0 from J; bases not matched to a gene: 3. As DNA, the CDR3 is TGTGCCAGCATACAGGGGAACTCCTACGAGCAGTACTTC. This encodes CASIQGNSYEQYF.

V and J are TRBV29-1 and TRBJ2-7; a possible D gene is TRBD1 (6 bases). CDR3 size: 13 residues. Per germline, CDR1 SQVTM and CDR2 ANQGSEA. The V gene lost 7 bases and the J gene lost 6 bases, with 19 bases spanning the gap. As DNA, the CDR3 is TGCAGCGCGCAAATGGGACAAGCCCTCGAGCAGTACTTC. Translated: CSAQMGQALEQYF.

The rearrangement joins TRBV5-5 to TRBJ1-2; tentatively, D is TRBD1 (6 bases). Per the germline V gene, CDR1 is SGHKS and CDR2 is YYEKEE (reference sequence). Trimming stripped 0 bases from V and 2 bases from J, with 11 bases between. CDR3 length: 15 amino acids. CDR3 bases: TGTGCCAGCAGCTTGGCCGGGAGGGGGAACTATGGCTACACCTTC. It is translated as CASSLAGRGNYGYTF.

The chain has TRBV5-1 and TRBJ1-4; 11 nucleotides align to TRBD1. The CDR3 totals 17 residues. Germline V gives CDR1 SGHRS, CDR2 YFSETQ. V lost 3 bases and J lost 3; bases outside the gene matches: 7. The CDR3 here is CASSSGQGAVANEKLFF. The CDR3, as DNA: TGCGCCAGCAGCTCCGGACAGGGGGCTGTTGCTAATGAAAAACTGTTTTTT. Drawing the rest from reference TRBV5-1 and TRBJ1-4, the complete variable domain is KAGVTQTPRYLIKTRGQQVTLSCSPISGHRSVSWYQQTPGQGLQFLFEYFSETQRNKGNFPGRFSGRQFSNSRSEMNVSTLELGDSALYLCASSSGQGAVANEKLFFGSGTQLSVL.